This entry lists 17 T cell receptor beta chains sequenced from one sample in a study of cytomegalovirus exposure and HLA in healthy donors. The primer mix had 60 Vbeta and 13 Jbeta primers. Libraries were prepared by immunoSEQ multiplex PCR; TCRdb keeps only in-frame clonotypes and omits some of them. Of over 150,000 clones in the sample, roughly four fifths are singletons; the top ten hold less than 15%. Sequences were obtained from PBMCs. These receptors were collected from a woman in her 50s in good health and CMV-seronegative.

The rearrangement links TRBV27 to TRBJ2-5, with D maybe TRBD2 (5 bases). The CDR3 is 15 residues long. CDR1 and CDR2 from the germline V gene are MNHEY and SMNVEV (reference sequence). V was pared by 2 bases and J by 5 bases, with 15 bases between. The CDR3 DNA is TGTGCCAGCAGTTTAAGGCCTAGCCCATTCGAGACCCAGTACTTC. Its protein product is CASSLRPSPFETQYF.

V gene TRBV25-1 combines with J gene TRBJ2-3, with 7 bases that match TRBD1. Germline lookup yields CDR1 MGHDK and CDR2 SYGVNS. The CDR3 contains 15 residues. Trimming at V came to 3 bases and at J to 5 bases, leaving 8 bases not matched to a gene. CDR3 in amino acids: CASSDDRAPIDTQYF. CDR3 DNA sequence: TGTGCCAGCAGTGACGACAGGGCCCCGATAGATACGCAGTATTTT.

This clone has only a few counts. The gene calls are TRBV4-3 and TRBJ2-7; D gene unclear. Germline-derived CDR1 and CDR2 are LGHNA and YSLEER. This CDR3 has 15 residues. V lost 0 bases and J lost 2, with 11 bases in between. The CDR3 loop is CASSQENSYPYEQYF. DNA of the CDR3: TGCGCCAGCAGCCAAGAAAACAGTTATCCCTACGAGCAGTACTTC.

J is TRBJ2-7 and V is TRBV28; D perhaps matches TRBD2 (5 bases). Germline CDR1 reads MDHEN; CDR2 reads SYDVKM. The length of the CDR3 is 15 residues. The germline V and J ends were trimmed by 5 bases and 4 bases, with 18 bases remaining between them. The CDR3: CASSPAGTRFYEQYF. CDR3 nucleotides: TGTGCCAGCAGTCCGGCCGGAACTAGATTTTACGAGCAGTACTTC.

The V call is TRBV7-6, the J call TRBJ2-5; 7 bases are shared with TRBD2. With 4 bases clipped from V and 7 bases from J, the junction kept 24 bases outside the gene matches. Germline V gene sequence: CDR1 SGHVS, CDR2 FNYEAQ. The CDR3 extends over 19 amino acids. This chain's CDR3 is CASSWLAEVARGSSGTQYF. The CDR3 coding sequence is TGTGCCAGCAGCTGGCTAGCGGAGGTCGCACGGGGTTCCTCGGGGACCCAGTACTTC.

This chain connects TRBV27 to TRBJ2-5, with 8 bases fitting TRBD2. The germline V gene has CDR1 MNHEY and CDR2 SMNVEV (reference sequence). After removal of 7 bases from V and 5 bases from J, the junction contained 15 bases not matched to a gene. The CDR3 runs 16 residues. The CDR3 DNA is TGTGCCAGCAATTCAGGGGCGGGAGGCATCGGGGAGACCCAGTACTTC. Translation: CASNSGAGGIGETQYF.

The chain is built from TRBV19 and TRBJ2-2; D might be TRBD1 (5 bases). CDR1 is LNHDA and CDR2 is SQIVND in the germline V gene (reference sequence). This CDR3 contains 18 residues. The V gene lost 6 bases and the J gene lost 3 bases, with 23 bases spanning the gap. This chain's CDR3 is CASRATGRATVDTGELFF. As DNA, the CDR3 is TGTGCCAGTAGGGCAACGGGCAGGGCTACGGTGGACACCGGGGAGCTGTTTTTT.

The rearrangement joins TRBV19 to TRBJ2-1; D possibly corresponds to TRBD2 (5 bases). CDR3 length: 15 amino acids. With 4 bases removed from V and 5 bases from J, the gap between germline ends came to 15 bases. Germline lookup yields CDR1 LNHDA and CDR2 SQIVND (reference sequence). As DNA, the CDR3 is TGTGCCAGTAGTACCATAACAGCGGATCACAATGAGCAGTTCTTC. Translation gives CASSTITADHNEQFF.

V usage is TRBV28 and J usage is TRBJ2-7, with 9 bases that match TRBD1. Per the germline V gene, CDR1 is MDHEN and CDR2 is SYDVKM. V lost 8 bases and J lost 3; bases outside the gene matches: 5. The CDR3 is 13 residues long. Here the CDR3 reads CASVGTGSYEQYF. In DNA form, the CDR3 reads TGTGCCAGCGTTGGGACAGGGAGCTACGAGCAGTACTTC.

This sequence joins TRBV2 and TRBJ2-1, with 7 bases fitting TRBD2. The germline CDR1 and CDR2 sequences are SNHLY and FYNNEI. Trimming took 8 bases from V and 3 from J; bases not matched to a gene: 4. CDR3 size: 13 residues. The CDR3 spells CASETSVYNEQFF. As DNA, the CDR3 is TGTGCCAGCGAAACTAGCGTCTACAATGAGCAGTTCTTC.

The chain employs TRBV6-1 and TRBJ2-1; D is undetermined. V lost 4 bases and J 10 bases, leaving 11 bases between the germline ends. The germline V gene encodes CDR1 MNHNS and CDR2 SASEGT. The CDR3 consists of 12 residues. CDR3 in amino acids: CASSATRAEQFF. For the CDR3, the DNA is TGTGCCAGCAGTGCGACACGCGCAGAGCAGTTCTTC.

Comment on this clone: At one of its ends the junction is not consistent with the germline gene, which may arise from a read error. The chain uses TRBV7-9 and TRBJ1-2; TRBD1 is a possible D gene (5 bases). The CDR3 sequence is 16 residues long. Germline V CDR1 and CDR2: SEHNR, FQNEAQ (reference sequence). This chain's CDR3 is CSSSLEGRTINYGYTF. DNA of the CDR3: TGTTCCAGCAGCTTAGAGGGGCGAACCATTAACTATGGCTACACCTTC.

The chain recombines TRBV4-3 with TRBJ1-1; D is unresolved. The germline V gene has CDR1 LGHNA and CDR2 YSLEER. V gave up 3 bases and J gave up 4 bases, with 12 bases separating them. The CDR3 is made up of 14 amino acids. The CDR3 DNA follows: TGCGCCAGCAGCCAGTGGGTCAGCGCCACTGAAGCTTTCTTT. Its translation: CASSQWVSATEAFF.

The genes are TRBV12-5 and TRBJ2-3, with a tentative D call TRBD2 (6 bases). Germline CDR1 and CDR2: LGHNT and FRNRAP. Trimming pared 5 bases from V and 4 bases from J, leaving 13 bases between. This CDR3 has 14 residues. CDR3: CASGQMGGSDTQYF. The CDR3 bases are TGTGCTAGTGGTCAAATGGGGGGTTCAGATACGCAGTATTTT. The complete variable domain, with remaining parts taken from reference TRBV12-5 and TRBJ2-3, reads DARVTQTPRHKVTEMGQEVTMRCQPILGHNTVFWYRQTMMQGLELLAYFRNRAPLDDSGMPKDRFSAEMPDATLATLKIQPSEPRDSAVYFCASGQMGGSDTQYFGPGTRLTVL.

The J gene is TRBJ1-3, the V gene TRBV30, with a possible D match to TRBD1 (6 bases). The germline CDR1 and CDR2 sequences are GTSNPN and SVGIG (reference sequence). The CDR3 is made up of 14 amino acids. The CDR3 loop is CARGGDYIGNTIYF. The CDR3 coding sequence is TGTGCTCGAGGGGGGGATTATATAGGAAACACCATATATTTT.

The chain joins TRBV5-6 to TRBJ2-2; 10 bases map to TRBD1. V was clipped by 0 bases and J by 7 bases; unmatched bases: 9. The CDR3 covers 17 residues. Germline values: CDR1 SGHDT, CDR2 YYEEEE. Here the CDR3 DNA reads TGTGCCAGCAGCTTGGTGGGGCGACAGGGGGCTATCGGGGAGCTGTTTTTT. Amino acid sequence: CASSLVGRQGAIGELFF.

V gene TRBV19 combines with J gene TRBJ1-1; D unclear. Trimming left V 6 bases short and J 7 bases short, with 12 bases between. CDR1 and CDR2 from the germline V gene are LNHDA and SQIVND (reference sequence). The CDR3 is 12 amino acids. CDR3 sequence reads: CASRLRQYEAFF. The DNA for the CDR3 is TGTGCCAGTAGGCTTCGACAATATGAAGCTTTCTTT.